This TCR beta chain was identified during a study of shared clonotypes between healthy human individuals. About the research overall: CD4 naive and memory got three plates each, CD8 naive two, CD8 memory one. Study results and caveats: In the sorted subsets, rarefaction showed sequencing was incomplete despite large depth. Donors were few, which limited the genetic and exposure-history diversity represented.

Naive CD8 cells lacked CD45RO, underwent positive selection for CCR7 and left out terminally differentiated effector memory CD45RA+ cells. This clone was detected only a few times. Its antigen is as yet unknown. Around 30,000 T cell genomes, or 200 ng DNA, went into the sorted-subset replicate PCRs. Clones were read by immunoSEQ multiplex PCR, and TCRdb kept only the in-frame ones, dropping some. The sample includes about 2.2 million clones, roughly 93% of them seen just once. CDR1 and CDR2 from the germline V gene are SGDLS and YYNGEE. The V end lost 2 bases, the J end lost 4 bases, and 6 bases lay between the germline ends. CDR3 length: 13 residues.

The source material was naive CD8+ T cells from PBMCs. The chain links TRBV9 to TRBJ2-2; D gene uncertain. The TCR was taken from a man younger than 30 in good health. Some clones in this sample may be carry-over from other donors' samples. The CDR3 reads CASSVTTTGELFF. The CDR3 DNA sequence: TGTGCCAGCAGCGTGACCACCACCGGGGAGCTGTTTTTT.